The clone carrying this TCR beta chain was counted ten times or more. Its target is not known. TCRdb fed the reads into MiXCR, producing one record per CDR3 protein. Among some 180,000 distinct CDR3 sequences listed, 17% were seen once. The data derive from a study of T cell repertoires in cytomegalovirus infection. Study-wide context: From public TCR beta signatures came an indication of both CMV infection and matching HLA type.

Findings and caveats of the study: It was HLA-C-restricted CMV-specific TCR beta clonotypes that dominated the response ex vivo. Carriage of CMV together with the relevant HLA was identifiable through cumulative public TCR beta family frequency.

CDR1 is SGHNT and CDR2 is YYREEE in the germline V gene (reference sequence). The CDR3 runs 15 residues. The V end was cut by 5 bases, the J end by 4 bases, with 18 bases between. This TCR was recovered from a human donor in good health (CMV status not recorded). Some clones in this sample may be carry-over from other donors' samples. The rearrangement links TRBV5-4 to TRBJ2-5; TRBD2 might be the D (5 bases). Material: CD8+ T cells from PBMCs. CDR3 sequence: CASRPTSLGVETQYF. The CDR3 DNA is TGTGCCAGCAGGCCCACTAGTCTCGGAGTAGAGACCCAGTACTTC.